The entry below gives a single T cell receptor beta chain sequence along with its context. The sample belongs to a study of blood T cell repertoires in COVID-19. Overall study context: Sites in the United States, Italy and Spain provided acute and convalescent COVID-19 samples. T cells, B-cell-depleted T cells, or PBMCs provided the cDNA or gDNA that served as material.

This table comes from immunoSEQ multiplex PCR, and its TCRdb copy is limited to in-frame clones, with some not included. Here the sample spans over 150,000 clones, roughly 84% being singletons. The J segment lost 0 bases and the V segment lost 5 bases, leaving 6 bases of the junction unmatched. Per germline, CDR1 LNHDA and CDR2 SQIVND (reference sequence). The CDR3 has 16 amino acids. This clonotype was sampled from a woman in her sixties or seventies with COVID-19, enrolled during active disease. The chain couples TRBV19 to TRBJ1-3; 8 nucleotides match TRBD1. Sequencing was carried out using peripheral blood. CDR3 in amino acids: CASSSPGGPSGNTIYF. The CDR3, as DNA: TGTGCCAGTAGTTCTCCAGGGGGCCCCTCTGGAAACACCATATATTTT.